This T cell receptor (beta chain) was found in a study of T-cell memory formation after mild COVID-19. Turning to the study itself: The TCR clusters were mostly specific to one donor. The study, taken as a whole, reports: Contracting clones from day 15 to 85 showed balanced CD4/CD8; later expanders favored CD4+.

In regard to this clonotype: Its matching antigen is unknown.

Germline loops: CDR1 SQVTM, CDR2 ANQGSEA. This CDR3 has 13 residues. V dropped 5 bases and J dropped 2 bases, with 10 bases sitting between them. In TCRdb, the 5' RACE reads were re-called with MiXCR into one record per CDR3 protein. The table lists some 440,000 distinct CDR3 sequences, nearly 25% of them singletons, with about 12% in the top ten. The gene calls are TRBV29-1 and TRBJ1-5; tentative D call: TRBD1 (6 bases). Source material: PBMCs or a T cell subset sorted from them (not recorded which). The source is an adult woman who had mild COVID-19 (a few samples of this study predate the infection). Cell type and time point are not known. CDR3 sequence: CSVLAGGNQPQHF. Here the CDR3 DNA reads TGCAGCGTTCTTGCAGGGGGCAATCAGCCCCAGCATTTT.